This T cell receptor beta chain comes out of a study of blood T cell repertoires in COVID-19. Under the authors' procedure: Counts of nucleated cells, estimated from reference gene primer amplification, were obtained. The protocol was immunoSEQ multiplex PCR, while the TCRdb copy is restricted to in-frame clones and leaves out a portion. D and trimming were read from the DNA, whereas the V and J calls and clone size are those reported in that table. This sample has approximately 45,000 clones, with over 65% found just once. This clone occurred a few times. The CDR3 is 15 amino acids. Per the germline V gene, CDR1 is SNHLY and CDR2 is FYNNEI. The ends lost 6 bases at V and 8 bases at J; junction bases unmatched: 9.

The chain recombines TRBV2 with TRBJ2-1; 11 bases are shared with TRBD2. Material for sequencing was peripheral blood. The source of this sequence is a man older than 75 with acute or convalescent COVID-19. CDR3 coding DNA: TGTGCCAGCAGCTTTAGCGGGAGGGGCGGAGATGAGCAGTTCTTC. It codes for CASSFSGRGGDEQFF. The whole variable domain, filled in from reference TRBV2 and TRBJ2-1, reads EPEVTQTPSHQVTQMGQEVILRCVPISNHLYFYWYRQILGQKVEFLVSFYNNEISEKSEIFDDQFSVERPDGSNFTLKIRSTKLEDSAMYFCASSFSGRGGDEQFFGPGTRLTVL.